The clone carrying this TCR beta chain has only a few counts. This record comes from a study of response to subunit inactivated influenza vaccine. Germline lookup yields CDR1 KGHDR and CDR2 SFDVKD. This CDR3 is built from 14 residues. The V and J ends lost 3 bases and 4 bases respectively, with 11 bases between them. TCRdb reprocessed the RT-PCR reads via MiXCR and lists one record per CDR3 protein. In the table there are about 500,000 distinct CDR3 sequences, about 17% of which are singletons. This specimen was CD4+ T cells sorted from PBMCs, taken roughly 24 months after vaccination. The chain carries TRBV24-1 and TRBJ1-2; D might be TRBD1 (5 bases). The receptor was isolated from a man in his fifties or sixties who received an inactivated influenza vaccine. CDR3 amino acids: CATSDVNRPYGYTF. The CDR3 DNA sequence: TGTGCCACCAGTGATGTCAACAGGCCCTATGGCTACACCTTC.